The 10 T cell receptor beta chains below were found in one sample sequenced in a study (dated by TCRdb to about 2015). Cells that were CD4+CD25+CD127-/low were isolated as Tregs. The library was obtained by 5' RACE. The sequencer was an Illumina MiSeq. TCRdb's own reprocessing of the public reads used fastp at Q25 and MiXCR and kept productive beta chains. Rows matching on CDR3 protein sequence are summarized as one entry with the most common DNA and genes. This sample holds 50,000 to 60,000 distinct CDR3 sequences; less than 25% were observed only once. Jointly, the top ten make up under 3.5% of the sample. The sample consisted of tumor-infiltrating Tregs sorted from the breast tumor. The receptor set was obtained from a female donor with breast cancer.

This sequence joins TRBV3-1 and TRBJ2-2; D might be TRBD2 (5 bases). This CDR3 has 16 amino acids. V was trimmed by 0 bases and J by 0 bases, leaving 8 bases between them. Germline V gene data show CDR1 as LGHDT and CDR2 as YNNKEL (reference sequence). CDR3 coding DNA: TGTGCCAGCAGCCAAGAGACGGGGACGAACACCGGGGAGCTGTTTTTT. Its translation is CASSQETGTNTGELFF.

This chain connects TRBV7-2 to TRBJ2-1, with D maybe TRBD1 (6 bases). The CDR3 is 15 residues long. Trimming pared 5 bases from V and 10 bases from J, leaving 21 bases between. Germline lookup yields CDR1 SGHTA and CDR2 FQGNSA. CDR3: CASSTDSRAIREQFF. The CDR3, as DNA: TGTGCCAGCAGCACGGACAGTCGTGCGATCCGGGAGCAGTTCTTC.

On this clonotype itself: This sequence may be a read error, since a much larger clone differs from it by one base. In this CDR3 the conserved last residue, phenylalanine or tryptophan, is missing, so a read error is likely. The chain is built from TRBV7-2 and TRBJ2-7; a weak D match, TRBD2 (5 bases). The CDR3 is made up of 11 amino acids. Per the germline V gene, CDR1 is SGHTA and CDR2 is FQGNSA. Between the trimmed V and J ends, which lost 5 bases and 6 bases, there was a span of 8 bases. CDR3 region: CASSPEVEQYY. In DNA form, the CDR3 reads TGTGCCAGCAGCCCGGAGGTCGAGCAGTACTAC.

The chain links TRBV25-1 to TRBJ2-5; possibly TRBD2 for D (6 bases). Trimming took 1 base from V and 0 from J, leaving 6 bases between them. The CDR3 sequence is 14 residues long. The germline CDR1 and CDR2 sequences are MGHDK and SYGVNS. In nucleotides, the CDR3 is TGTGCCAGCAGTGAATGGGGGGACCAAGAGACCCAGTACTTC. It is translated as CASSEWGDQETQYF.

This sequence joins TRBV18 and TRBJ2-1; D is unresolved. From germline, CDR1 is KGHSH and CDR2 LQKENI. CDR3 length: 12 amino acids. The V end lost 1 base, the J end lost 8 bases, and 6 bases lay between the germline ends. CDR3 in DNA: TGTGCCAGCTCACCACTAGGCGATGAGCAGTTCTTC. It is translated as CASSPLGDEQFF. Full variable domain (rest looked up from reference TRBV18 and TRBJ2-1): NAGVMQNPRHLVRRRGQEARLRCSPMKGHSHVYWYRQLPEEGLKFMVYLQKENIIDESGMPKERFSAEFPKEGPSILRIQQVVRGDSAAYFCASSPLGDEQFFGPGTRLTVL.

The chain joins TRBV6-2 or TRBV6-3 to TRBJ2-5; D is uncertain. The length of the CDR3 is 14 residues. CDR1 and CDR2 (germline): MNHEY, SVGEGT. The V gene lost 7 bases and the J gene lost 4 bases, with 16 bases spanning the gap. The chain's CDR3 is CASTVSPWRETQYF. CDR3 DNA sequence: TGTGCCAGCACCGTTTCCCCCTGGAGAGAGACCCAGTACTTC.

The chain uses TRBV12-3 or TRBV12-4 and TRBJ2-2, with TRBD1 matching 7 bases. Trimming took 4 bases from V and 4 from J; bases not matched to a gene: 6. The CDR3 has 15 residues. The CDR3 sequence is CASSYDRVGTGELFF. The CDR3 DNA reads as TGTGCCAGCAGTTATGACAGGGTGGGCACCGGGGAGCTGTTTTTT.

This clonotype was counted a few times. The chain carries TRBV30 and TRBJ2-7; the match to TRBD2 covers 8 bases. The CDR3 has 15 amino acids. CDR1 is GTSNPN and CDR2 is SVGIG in the germline V gene (reference sequence). The J segment lost 2 bases and the V segment lost 2 bases, leaving 8 bases of the junction unmatched. The CDR3 coding sequence is TGTGCCTGGAGTACGGCGACTAGCGCCACCTACGAGCAGTACTTC. Translating it yields CAWSTATSATYEQYF. Using reference TRBV30 and TRBJ2-7 for the parts outside the CDR3, the full variable domain is SQTIHQWPATLVQPVGSPLSLECTVEGTSNPNLYWYRQAAGRGLQLLFYSVGIGQISSEVPQNLSASRPQDRQFILSSKKLLLSDSGFYLCAWSTATSATYEQYFGPGTRLTVT.

This clonotype was detected many times. V and J are TRBV7-9 and TRBJ2-1; D is ambiguous. Per the germline V gene, CDR1 is SEHNR and CDR2 is FQNEAQ (reference sequence). V gave up 5 bases and J gave up 7 bases, with 18 bases separating them. The CDR3 totals 15 residues. CDR3 sequence reads: CASSLPPRLGNEQFF. The CDR3, as DNA: TGTGCCAGCAGCCTGCCCCCCCGTTTAGGGAATGAGCAGTTCTTC. Full variable domain (remainder filled in from reference TRBV7-9 and TRBJ2-1): DTGVSQNPRHKITKRGQNVTFRCDPISEHNRLYWYRQTLGQGPEFLTYFQNEAQLEKSRLLSDRFSAERPKGSFSTLEIQRTEQGDSAMYLCASSLPPRLGNEQFFGPGTRLTVL.

A few counts support this clonotype. The chain joins TRBV5-1 to TRBJ1-4, with 9 bases fitting TRBD1. The CDR3 contains 16 residues. Germline loops: CDR1 SGHRS, CDR2 YFSETQ. J was trimmed by 7 bases and V by 4 bases; bases with no gene match: 11. CDR3 in DNA: TGCGCCAGCAGCCCGACTCCGGGACAGGGTCTTGAAAAACTGTTTTTT. Its protein is CASSPTPGQGLEKLFF.